Listed below are T cell receptor beta chains from one sample, sequenced in a study of blood T cell repertoires in COVID-19. TCRdb keeps only in-frame clones here, not all; method: immunoSEQ multiplex PCR. The table has over 150,000 clones, 85% to 90% seen once. Sequencing was done on a sample of PBMCs or T cells enriched from blood (not recorded which). The receptor set was obtained from a man in his forties or fifties who had recovered from COVID-19. Each CDR3 is given with its conserved first and last residue. A D gene is named only where the DNA matches it firmly. The size entry is marked missing in some rows and otherwise reads once, few, many or a size class.

v_gene,len,abundance,d_gene,j_gene,CDR3nt,CDR3aa
TRBV19,15,-,-,TRBJ2-3,TGTGCCAGTAGTATAGGGGTAGGGGTAACAGATACGCAGTATTTT,CASSIGVGVTDTQYF
TRBV25-1,15,-,TRBD1,TRBJ2-7,TGTGCCAGCTCTCCCAGCGGACAGGGGGGATACGAGCAGTACTTC,CASSPSGQGGYEQYF
TRBV6-5,14,-,TRBD2,TRBJ2-5,TGTGCCAGCAGCCTCGAGCGGGGGAAAGAGACCCAGTACTTC,CASSLERGKETQYF
TRBV11-3,17,-,-,TRBJ1-1,TGTGCCAGCACCCTTTCCGGACCCAGGGCTGAGAACACTGAAGCTTTCTTT,CASTLSGPRAENTEAFF
TRBV3-1/TRBV3-2,15,-,TRBD2,TRBJ2-1,TGTGCCAGCAGCCACGGGGCGGGAGTGGGAAATGAGCAGTTCTTC,CASSHGAGVGNEQFF
TRBV6-5,15,-,-,TRBJ1-2,TGTGCCAGCAGTTATATAAGCGGTGCTAACTATGGCTACACCTTC,CASSYISGANYGYTF
TRBV19,16,once,TRBD2,TRBJ2-1,TGTGCCAGTAGTATAGGATTGACGGGAGGGCCCCGGGAGCAGTTCTTC,CASSIGLTGGPREQFF
TRBV6-5,14,-,-,TRBJ1-1,TGTGCCAGCAGACCCCCTACAGGGAGCACTGAAGCTTTCTTT,CASRPPTGSTEAFF
TRBV3-1/TRBV3-2,14,-,-,TRBJ1-1,TGTGCCAGCAGCCAAGTAATCGGGAACACTGAAGCTTTCTTT,CASSQVIGNTEAFF
TRBV7-9,14,-,-,TRBJ2-7,TGTGCCAGCAGCCCTTCAGGGTATAGAGGCGAGCAGTACTTC,CASSPSGYRGEQYF
TRBV27,14,once,-,TRBJ2-2,TGTGCCAGCAGTTTAGTCAGACAAGCCGGGGAGCTGTTTTTT,CASSLVRQAGELFF
TRBV5-8,15,-,-,TRBJ1-5,TGTGCCAGCAGCTCAAGCCACAGGGGCAATCAGCCCCAGCATTTT,CASSSSHRGNQPQHF
TRBV3-1/TRBV3-2,17,-,TRBD2,TRBJ2-3,TGTGCCAGCAGCCAAGATAGACTAGCGGTGCCCCGAGGTACGCAGTATTTT,CASSQDRLAVPRGTQYF
TRBV30,13,-,-,TRBJ1-6,TGTGCCTGGAACAGGGATAACAATTCACCCCTCCACTTT,CAWNRDNNSPLHF
TRBV9,17,-,-,TRBJ1-3,TGTGCCAGCAGCGTAGATTTAGGACACCTCTCTGGAAACACCATATATTTT,CASSVDLGHLSGNTIYF
TRBV27,16,-,-,TRBJ2-6,TGTGCCAGCAGTCCAATGCGGGGAACTGGGGCCAACGTCCTGACTTTC,CASSPMRGTGANVLTF
TRBV28,15,-,-,TRBJ1-5,TGTGCCAGCAGCCTGGTCCAGGTTAGCAATCAGCCCCAGCATTTT,CASSLVQVSNQPQHF
TRBV25-1,16,-,-,TRBJ2-3,TGTGCCAGCAGTGAATATATTTCGGGGGGCACAGATACGCAGTATTTT,CASSEYISGGTDTQYF
TRBV9,14,-,-,TRBJ1-1,TGTGCCAGCAGCGTAGCAGGGTCCAACACTGAAGCTTTCTTT,CASSVAGSNTEAFF
TRBV12-5,14,-,-,TRBJ2-1,TGTGCTAGTGGTCCATCCAGAGGATACAATGAGCAGTTCTTC,CASGPSRGYNEQFF
TRBV30,13,-,-,TRBJ2-3,TGTGCCTGGATCCGCAGACAAACAGATACGCAGTATTTT,CAWIRRQTDTQYF
TRBV14,16,-,TRBD1,TRBJ1-2,TGTGCCAGCAGCCAAGGGCACTTGACAGGGGTCGATGGCTACACCTTC,CASSQGHLTGVDGYTF
TRBV2,13,-,-,TRBJ1-3,TGTGCCAGCTTTACAGGGCCTGGAAACACCATATATTTT,CASFTGPGNTIYF
TRBV4-1,16,-,-,TRBJ1-3,TGCGCCAGCAGCCGCGACGGGATAACCTCTGGAAACACCATATATTTT,CASSRDGITSGNTIYF
TRBV18,12,-,-,TRBJ1-2,TGTGCCAGCTCTGACAACAGCTATGGCTACACCTTC,CASSDNSYGYTF
TRBV5-1,13,-,-,TRBJ1-1,TGCGCCAGCAGCTTAAACGGTCCTATTGAAGCTTTCTTT,CASSLNGPIEAFF
TRBV2,16,-,-,TRBJ2-3,TGTGCCAGCAGTGAAGTGGACTCTCTATACACAGATACGCAGTATTTT,CASSEVDSLYTDTQYF
TRBV10-1,18,-,TRBD1,TRBJ1-2,TGCGCCAGCAGTGACCTTAGACAGGGGATAAGCGATAACTATGGCTACACCTTC,CASSDLRQGISDNYGYTF
TRBV15,14,-,TRBD1,TRBJ1-2,TGTGCCACCAGCAGATCGGGACAGCCCCCTGGCTACACCTTC,CATSRSGQPPGYTF
TRBV6-5,14,once,-,TRBJ1-2,TGTGCCACCGCCGACAGACACCCTAACTATGGCTACACCTTC,CATADRHPNYGYTF
TRBV19,13,many,-,TRBJ2-5,TGTGCCAGTAGTATATACTCCCGAGAGACCCAGTACTTC,CASSIYSRETQYF
TRBV5-1,13,-,-,TRBJ2-2,TGCGCCAGCAGCTTGGTGCAGACCGGGGAGCTGTTTTTT,CASSLVQTGELFF
TRBV6-5,15,-,-,TRBJ1-2,TGTGCCAGCAGCCACGCCCCTTCAGTGCCCTATGGCTACACCTTC,CASSHAPSVPYGYTF
TRBV30,14,-,-,TRBJ1-5,TGTGCCTGGAGCGGAGGGGATAGCAATCAGCCCCAGCATTTT,CAWSGGDSNQPQHF
TRBV7-3,15,few,TRBD2,TRBJ2-2,TGTGCCAGCAGCCCTGGACTAGACGGAATCGGGGAGCTGTTTTTT,CASSPGLDGIGELFF
TRBV5-1,16,-,TRBD1,TRBJ1-1,TGCGCCAGCAGCCAAAGACCGGGACAGAGTAGCACTGAAGCTTTCTTT,CASSQRPGQSSTEAFF
TRBV7-9,14,-,-,TRBJ1-6,TGTGCCAGCAGCTCCCGAGCGGGGAATTCACCCCTCCACTTT,CASSSRAGNSPLHF
TRBV14,14,-,TRBD1,TRBJ1-6,TGTGCCAGCAGAAACGGACAGGGCAGTTCACCCCTCCACTTT,CASRNGQGSSPLHF
TRBV9,17,-,TRBD2,TRBJ2-3,TGTGCCAGCAGCTTGACCGGGACTAGCGGGCGAGGAGATACGCAGTATTTT,CASSLTGTSGRGDTQYF
TRBV28,13,-,-,TRBJ1-2,TGTGCCAGCCTAACAGATCCCCGCCGCGGCTACACCTTC,CASLTDPRRGYTF
TRBV6-5,13,-,-,TRBJ1-3,TGTGCCAGCAGTTACTCCACTGGAAACACCATATATTTT,CASSYSTGNTIYF
TRBV5-6,13,-,TRBD2,TRBJ2-2,TGTGCCAGCCGGGGGGAGAACACCGGGGAGCTGTTTTTT,CASRGENTGELFF
TRBV5-8,10,-,-,TRBJ2-7,TGTGCCGTCGGAGGGTACGAGCAGTACTTC,CAVGGYEQYF
TRBV10-3,15,-,-,TRBJ2-1,TGTGCCACCCGTGCGTTTGGGCTCGGGGAGGATGAGCAGTTCTTC,CATRAFGLGEDEQFF
TRBV6-5,14,-,-,TRBJ1-1,TGTGCCAGCAGTTACGGACAGAATACCTTTGAAGCTTTCTTT,CASSYGQNTFEAFF
TRBV7-2,15,once,TRBD1,TRBJ1-5,TGTGCCAGCAGCTTTTACAGGGGAGGCAATCAGCCCCAGCATTTT,CASSFYRGGNQPQHF
TRBV19,15,-,-,TRBJ2-7,TGTGCCAGTAGTATTGCTCGGGGGGCCAGGTCTGAGCAGTACTTC,CASSIARGARSEQYF
TRBV5-1,15,once,-,TRBJ2-7,TGCGCCAGCAGCTTGAACGGACAGAGGGCCGACGAGCAGTACTTC,CASSLNGQRADEQYF
TRBV2,15,-,-,TRBJ1-5,TGTGCCAGCAGTGGACAGGATTTGAGAAATCAGCCCCAGCATTTT,CASSGQDLRNQPQHF
TRBV9,18,once,-,TRBJ2-2,TGTGCCAGCAGCGCCTTAGGGGGGGTACAACCGAACACCGGGGAGCTGTTTTTT,CASSALGGVQPNTGELFF